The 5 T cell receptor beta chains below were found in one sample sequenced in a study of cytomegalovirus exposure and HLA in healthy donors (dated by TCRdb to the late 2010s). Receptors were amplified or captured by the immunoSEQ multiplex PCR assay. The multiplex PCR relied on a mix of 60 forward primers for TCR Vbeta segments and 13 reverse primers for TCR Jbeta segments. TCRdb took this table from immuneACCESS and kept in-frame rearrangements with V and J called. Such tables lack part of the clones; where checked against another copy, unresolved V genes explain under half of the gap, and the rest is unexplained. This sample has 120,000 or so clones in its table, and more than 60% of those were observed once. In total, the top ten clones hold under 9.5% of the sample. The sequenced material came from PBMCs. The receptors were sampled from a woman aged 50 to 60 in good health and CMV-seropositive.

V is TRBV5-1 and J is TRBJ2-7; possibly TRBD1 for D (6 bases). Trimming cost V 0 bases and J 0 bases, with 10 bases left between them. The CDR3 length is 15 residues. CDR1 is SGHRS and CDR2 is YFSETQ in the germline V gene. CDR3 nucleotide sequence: TGCGCCAGCAGCTTGGCTGTGGGGGCCTCCTACGAGCAGTACTTC. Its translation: CASSLAVGASYEQYF.

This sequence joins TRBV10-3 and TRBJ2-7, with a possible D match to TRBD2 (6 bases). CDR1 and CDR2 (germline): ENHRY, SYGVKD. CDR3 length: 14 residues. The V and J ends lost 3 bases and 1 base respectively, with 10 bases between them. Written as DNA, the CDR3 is TGTGCCATCAGTGACTCAGCGGGTTCCTACGAGCAGTACTTC. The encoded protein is CAISDSAGSYEQYF.

The CDR3 coding sequence is TGTGCCAGCAGCTTACACAGGGGTCAGCCCCAGCATTTT. Translation gives CASSLHRGQPQHF. The chain employs TRBV7-8 and TRBJ1-5; 7 nucleotides match TRBD1. V dropped 2 bases and J dropped 6; count of bases not matched to a gene: 1. CDR3 length equals 13 residues. Per germline, CDR1 SGHVS and CDR2 FQNEAQ.

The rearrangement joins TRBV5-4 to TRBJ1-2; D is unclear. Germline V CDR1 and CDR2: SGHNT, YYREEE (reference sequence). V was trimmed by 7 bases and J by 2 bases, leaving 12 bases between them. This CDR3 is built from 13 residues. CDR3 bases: TGTGCCAGCTCGGAGGACGCAAACTATGGCTACACCTTC. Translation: CASSEDANYGYTF.

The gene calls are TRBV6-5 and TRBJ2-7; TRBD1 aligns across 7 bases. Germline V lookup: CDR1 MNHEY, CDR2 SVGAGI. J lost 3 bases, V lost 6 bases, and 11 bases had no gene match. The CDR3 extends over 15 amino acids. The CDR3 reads CASRRSGTENYEQYF. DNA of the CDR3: TGTGCCAGCAGACGTTCGGGGACAGAGAACTACGAGCAGTACTTC.